These 26 T cell receptor beta chains came from one sample sequenced in a study of shared clonotypes between healthy human individuals. Profiled with immunoSEQ multiplex PCR; TCRdb holds only in-frame clones, not every one. Of under 650,000 clones in the sample, 95% to 97% were seen once. The sequenced sample was naive CD4+ T cells sorted from blood. Regarding subset: CD45RA+ positively selected. Every receptor here comes from a woman in her 30s in good health.

The chain employs TRBV28 and TRBJ1-5, with 8 nucleotides matching TRBD1. Germline CDR1 is MDHEN and CDR2 is SYDVKM. The CDR3 has 15 residues. V lost 0 bases, J lost 7 bases, and 5 bases stayed unmatched. The CDR3 region is CASSLWTGVRQPQHF. The CDR3 nucleotides read TGTGCCAGCAGTTTATGGACAGGGGTAAGACAGCCCCAGCATTTT.

This chain joins TRBV6-6 and TRBJ2-5, with D maybe TRBD2 (6 bases). Germline V gene lookup returns CDR1 MNHNY and CDR2 SVGAGI (reference sequence). Trimming shortened V by 6 bases and J by 5 bases, and 10 bases separated the two germline ends. The CDR3 runs 12 residues. The CDR3 DNA follows: TGTGCCAGCAGGGGGGGAGCTGAGACCCAGTACTTC. Translating gives CASRGGAETQYF.

The chain couples TRBV11-3 to TRBJ2-1; TRBD1 is a possible D gene (5 bases). There are 14 residues in the CDR3. In germline, CDR1 is SGHNT, CDR2 YENEEA. V lost 5 bases, J lost 3 bases, and 11 bases lay in between. DNA of the CDR3: TGTGCCAGCAGCCTTAGGGGCAACTACAATGAGCAGTTCTTC. This codes for CASSLRGNYNEQFF.

This rearrangement joins TRBV27 to TRBJ2-1; TRBD2 matches at 9 bases. The trim removed 3 bases at V and 4 bases at J, leaving 4 bases unmatched. Looked up from germline, CDR1 is MNHEY and CDR2 is SMNVEV (reference sequence). The CDR3 runs to 15 residues. Here the CDR3 DNA reads TGTGCCAGCAGTTTTAGCGGGGGCCTTTACAATGAGCAGTTCTTC. This gives the protein CASSFSGGLYNEQFF.

This clone was seen just once. The chain is built from TRBV19 and TRBJ1-1; perhaps TRBD1 as D (5 bases). Germline CDR1 and CDR2: LNHDA and SQIVND (reference sequence). The germline V and J ends were trimmed by 4 bases and 0 bases, with 9 bases remaining between them. This CDR3 comprises 14 residues. The CDR3 loop is CASSNLGVNTEAFF. CDR3 in DNA: TGTGCCAGTAGTAATTTAGGGGTGAACACTGAAGCTTTCTTT.

The chain uses TRBV9 and TRBJ2-1; D is perhaps TRBD1 or TRBD2 (6 bases each). V lost 0 bases, J lost 4 bases, and 20 bases lay in between. The CDR3 runs 18 residues. The germline gives CDR1 SGDLS, CDR2 YYNGEE. The CDR3 protein is CASSVGGLGGGGYNEQFF. The DNA of the CDR3 is TGTGCCAGCAGCGTAGGTGGACTGGGCGGAGGGGGGTACAATGAGCAGTTCTTC.

The V gene is TRBV10-1, the J gene TRBJ2-7; maybe TRBD1 (6 bases). CDR1 and CDR2 (germline): WNHNN, SYGVQD (reference sequence). The CDR3 consists of 13 residues. Trimming cost V 4 bases and J 5 bases, with 12 bases left between them. The DNA of the CDR3 is TGCGCCAGCAGTGGACAGGCCCCAAACGAGCAGTACTTC. It encodes CASSGQAPNEQYF.

This sequence joins TRBV9 and TRBJ1-1; no reliable D call. The V and J ends lost 2 bases and 0 bases respectively, with 11 bases between them. Germline values: CDR1 SGDLS, CDR2 YYNGEE. The CDR3 consists of 15 residues. The CDR3 region has the DNA TGTGCCAGCAGCGTTCGGACCTACATGAACACTGAAGCTTTCTTT. Its translation is CASSVRTYMNTEAFF.

The chain has TRBV30 and TRBJ2-1, with D unclear. The CDR3 has 11 residues. Between the trimmed V and J ends, which lost 4 bases and 3 bases, there was a span of 4 bases. Germline loops: CDR1 GTSNPN, CDR2 SVGIG (reference sequence). The CDR3 here is CAWTVYNEQFF. The CDR3 DNA follows: TGTGCCTGGACCGTCTACAATGAGCAGTTCTTC.

This clone appeared a single time. The V and J genes are TRBV10-1 and TRBJ1-1, with a possible D match to TRBD1 (5 bases). This CDR3 is 12 amino acids long. The ends were cut back, 6 bases at V and 3 bases at J, with 8 bases in the middle. Germline CDR1 is WNHNN and CDR2 is SYGVQD (reference sequence). CDR3 in amino acids: CASRDIYTEAFF. CDR3 in DNA: TGCGCCAGCAGGGACATCTACACTGAAGCTTTCTTT.

The J gene is TRBJ2-5, the V gene TRBV27; D is ambiguous. With the DNA end fitting TRBJ2-7 better, the J assignment may be wrong. Germline loops: CDR1 MNHEY, CDR2 SMNVEV (reference sequence). The CDR3 spans 16 residues. CDR3 in DNA: TGTGCCAGCAGTTTACTTCCGATAGCTCACTCCTACGAGCAGTACTTC. It is translated as CASSLLPIAHSYEQYF.

This chain uses TRBV5-1 with TRBJ2-1; 13 bases line up with TRBD2. From germline, CDR1 is SGHRS and CDR2 YFSETQ. This CDR3 contains 15 residues. The V and J ends lost 3 bases and 10 bases, in that order; junction bases with no gene match: 7. CDR3 amino acids: CASSSGLAGALEQFF. DNA of the CDR3: TGCGCCAGCAGCTCCGGACTAGCGGGGGCTCTGGAGCAGTTCTTC.

This clone has just one count. This sample also contains other DNA sequences that code for the same CDR3. This chain joins TRBV5-1 and TRBJ2-7; TRBD2 matches at 11 bases. Germline loops: CDR1 SGHRS, CDR2 YFSETQ. Germline trimming cut 2 bases from V and 4 bases from J; bases unmatched to any gene: 2. This CDR3 comprises 14 residues. CDR3 in DNA: TGCGCCAGCAGCTTCACTAGCGGGAGTTACGAGCAGTACTTC. Translated: CASSFTSGSYEQYF.

The chain combines TRBV7-8 with TRBJ2-5; D possibly corresponds to TRBD2 (6 bases). The end of the DNA fits TRBJ2-7 better, so the J call may be wrong. From germline, CDR1 is SGHVS and CDR2 FQNEAQ. This CDR3 comprises 14 residues. CDR3 sequence (DNA): TGTGCCAGCAGCCTACGGGAGTCCGCCTACGAGCAGTACTTC. Translation gives CASSLRESAYEQYF.

The chain carries TRBV7-2 and TRBJ2-1; a possible D gene is TRBD1 (9 bases). The CDR3 has 19 amino acids. Germline CDR1 SGHTA, CDR2 FQGNSA. V lost 5 bases and J 4 bases, leaving 27 bases between the germline ends. The CDR3 coding sequence is TGTGCCAGCAGCCGACAGGGGGAGGGCGGGAGGCTTGCGTACAATGAGCAGTTCTTC. Its translation is CASSRQGEGGRLAYNEQFF.

This sequence joins TRBV5-8 and TRBJ1-5; D gene unclear. CDR1 and CDR2 (germline): SGHTS, YDEGEE. This CDR3 region has 13 residues. V was cut by 8 bases and J by 2 bases, with 11 bases left in between. CDR3 coding DNA: TGTGCCAGTCATAGTTTAGGCAATCAGCCCCAGCATTTT. Protein: CASHSLGNQPQHF. The full variable domain, in which reference TRBV5-8 and TRBJ1-5 provide the parts outside the CDR3, is EAGVTQSPTHLIKTRGQQATLRCSPISGHTSVYWYQQALGLGLQFLLWYDEGEERNRGNFPPRFSGRQFPNYSSELNVNALELEDSALYLCASHSLGNQPQHFGDGTRLSIL.

This chain links TRBV19 with TRBJ2-3, with D possibly matching TRBD1 (5 bases). V gave up 4 bases and J gave up 2 bases, with 7 bases separating them. Germline V gene sequence: CDR1 LNHDA, CDR2 SQIVND (reference sequence). This CDR3 is built from 13 residues. The CDR3 region has the DNA TGTGCCAGTAGTAAGACAGACACAGATACGCAGTATTTT. Its translation is CASSKTDTDTQYF.

This chain joins TRBV7-9 and TRBJ1-1, with D perhaps TRBD1 (6 bases). Germline V gene lookup returns CDR1 SEHNR and CDR2 FQNEAQ (reference sequence). CDR3 length equals 16 residues. Trimming shortened V by 2 bases and J by 4 bases, and 17 bases separated the two germline ends. As DNA, the CDR3 is TGTGCCAGCAGCTTATTTGGAGGGGGTGATGGCACTGAAGCTTTCTTT. As protein: CASSLFGGGDGTEAFF. Based on the CDR3 plus reference TRBV7-9 and TRBJ1-1, the full variable domain is DTGVSQNPRHKITKRGQNVTFRCDPISEHNRLYWYRQTLGQGPEFLTYFQNEAQLEKSRLLSDRFSAERPKGSFSTLEIQRTEQGDSAMYLCASSLFGGGDGTEAFFGQGTRLTVV.

This clone was found once. The chain combines TRBV7-6 with TRBJ2-1; maybe TRBD1 (6 bases). V lost 1 base and J 0 bases, leaving 13 bases between the germline ends. CDR1 and CDR2 from the germline V gene are SGHVS and FNYEAQ. CDR3 length: 17 residues. DNA of the CDR3: TGTGCCAGCAGCTTAGAGGGACACCTCAGCTCCTACAATGAGCAGTTCTTC. This gives the protein CASSLEGHLSSYNEQFF.

This chain links TRBV19 with TRBJ1-1; a weak D match, TRBD1 (6 bases). Germline V lookup: CDR1 LNHDA, CDR2 SQIVND (reference sequence). Trimming cost V 5 bases and J 5 bases, with 12 bases left between them. The CDR3 contains 13 residues. The CDR3 spells CASSRDQGTEAFF. CDR3 DNA sequence: TGTGCCAGTAGTCGGGACCAGGGGACTGAAGCTTTCTTT.

The rearrangement joins TRBV15 to TRBJ2-7, with 10 bases lining up with TRBD2. Losses at the gene ends were 0 bases for V and 9 bases for J; bases not matched to a gene: 8. The CDR3 is 15 residues long. Germline-derived CDR1 and CDR2 are LNHNV and YYDKDF (reference sequence). The CDR3 spells CATSRDRAGGRAQYF. In nucleotides, the CDR3 is TGTGCCACCAGCAGAGATCGAGCGGGAGGGCGCGCGCAGTACTTC.

This chain connects TRBV11-2 to TRBJ2-6; no clear D gene. With 2 bases removed from V and 2 bases from J, the gap between germline ends came to 13 bases. This CDR3 has 17 residues. Looked up from germline, CDR1 is SGHAT and CDR2 is FQNNGV. The CDR3 here is CASSLPPPPTGANVLTF. The CDR3 coding sequence is TGTGCCAGCAGCTTACCACCCCCCCCGACTGGGGCCAACGTCCTGACTTTC.

The gene calls are TRBV5-1 and TRBJ1-1; D might be TRBD1 (6 bases). There are 14 residues in the CDR3. Germline V lookup: CDR1 SGHRS, CDR2 YFSETQ. Trimming pared 1 base from V and 1 base from J, leaving 8 bases between. CDR3 DNA sequence: TGCGCCAGCAGCTTGTGGACAGAGAACACTGAAGCTTTCTTT. Protein sequence: CASSLWTENTEAFF.

V is TRBV4-1 and J is TRBJ2-7; 7 bases map to TRBD2. Germline V lookup: CDR1 MGHRA, CDR2 YSYEKL. The CDR3 runs 17 residues. The V and J ends lost 4 bases and 5 bases, in that order; junction bases with no gene match: 17. The CDR3 bases are TGCGCCAGCAGCCGAGCCCAGGGAGGAGCGGGATTTCACGAGCAGTACTTC. It is translated as CASSRAQGGAGFHEQYF.

This chain connects TRBV25-1 to TRBJ2-7, with 8 bases matching TRBD2. Germline V gives CDR1 MGHDK, CDR2 SYGVNS. With 4 bases clipped from V and 1 base from J, the junction kept 6 bases outside the gene matches. The CDR3 is 15 residues long. This chain's CDR3 is CASSAAGGGSYEQYF. For the CDR3, the DNA is TGTGCCAGCAGTGCTGCGGGAGGAGGGTCCTACGAGCAGTACTTC.

The chain has TRBV13 and TRBJ2-2; no clear D. V gave up 5 bases and J gave up 6 bases, with 16 bases separating them. Germline V gene data show CDR1 as PRHDT and CDR2 as FYEKMQ (reference sequence). This CDR3 has 15 amino acids. CDR3: CASSRQFAVAGELFF. CDR3 nucleotide sequence: TGTGCCAGCAGCCGGCAGTTCGCGGTGGCCGGGGAGCTGTTTTTT.